The clone carrying this T cell receptor beta chain occurred a few times. Antigen: not known. The data were obtained in a study of human T cells and chemical hapten exposure. For the study at large: Each week of the roughly 25-week study, patients had diphenylcyclopropenone applied to the scalp. Study-wide points: Unchanged with DPC sensitization were TCRs above 1 in 1000 frequency. Every donor had alopecia, and their immune response may therefore differ from healthy people's.

Time point specified: patch test 1, 2 weeks after DPC sensitization. The treatment was: therapeutic diphenylcyclopropenone sensitization with weekly scalp DPC. TCRdb recomputed calls from the RACE reads with MiXCR, one row per CDR3 protein. The repertoire holds under 450,000 distinct CDR3 sequences, with approximately 5% as singletons. CDR1 and CDR2 from the germline V gene are SGHTA and FQGNSA. This CDR3 is built from 13 residues. V lost 2 bases and J lost 8, with 12 bases in between. Sequencing was performed on whole blood, taken in connection with sensitization to the hapten diphenylcyclopropenone (DPC). This sequence was found in a woman aged 45-60 years with alopecia areata. Some clones in this sample may be carry-over from other donors' samples. The chain joins TRBV7-2 to TRBJ1-1; D remains unclear. For the CDR3, the DNA is TGTGCCAGCAGCTTACTCAGAACAACCGAAGCTTTCTTT. Protein: CASSLLRTTEAFF. Full variable domain (rest looked up from reference TRBV7-2 and TRBJ1-1): GAGVSQSPSNKVTEKGKDVELRCDPISGHTALYWYRQSLGQGLEFLIYFQGNSAPDKSGLPSDRFSAERTGGSVSTLTIQRTQQEDSAVYLCASSLLRTTEAFFGQGTRLTVV.